These 9 T cell receptor beta chains share one sample of origin, sequenced in a study of control samples from healthy donors and cancer patients. The assay was immunoSEQ multiplex PCR, and TCRdb's table has in-frame clones only and misses some. The sample includes around 150,000 clones, under 96% of them seen just once. The sequenced material came from blood. The receptor set was obtained from a woman aged 25 to 39 in good health.

V and J are TRBV2 and TRBJ1-4, with D possibly TRBD1 on 5 matching bases. CDR3 length: 14 amino acids. V gave up 2 bases and J gave up 17 bases, with 21 bases separating them. The germline V gene encodes CDR1 SNHLY and CDR2 FYNNEI. Here the CDR3 DNA reads TGTGCCAGCAGTGAACTAGGCGTCGGGACGGCGAGTTTTTTT. Translation gives CASSELGVGTASFF.

About this clone itself: Other DNA sequences in the sample encode the same CDR3. The chain recombines TRBV18 with TRBJ2-2, with unresolved D. Trimming took 0 bases from V and 1 from J, leaving 0 bases between them. Germline V gene lookup returns CDR1 KGHSH and CDR2 LQKENI. The CDR3 runs to 13 residues. The CDR3 reads CASSPPNTGELFF. CDR3 in DNA: TGTGCCAGCTCACCACCGAACACCGGGGAGCTGTTTTTT.

This clone showed up just once. The chain joins TRBV7-9 to TRBJ2-3; a weak D match, TRBD1 (5 bases). The length of the CDR3 is 12 residues. Germline CDR1 reads SEHNR; CDR2 reads FQNEAQ (reference sequence). V was shortened by 5 bases and J by 5 bases, with 8 bases between the two germline ends. The CDR3 DNA sequence: TGTGCCAGCAGCCCAGGGCTAGATACGCAGTATTTT. Residues: CASSPGLDTQYF.

The CDR3 reads CASSPPRLAGVEQFF. In nucleotides, the CDR3 is TGTGCCAGCAGCCCCCCTCGGCTAGCGGGAGTCGAGCAGTTCTTC. The chain is built from TRBV27 and TRBJ2-1, with 10 nucleotides matching TRBD2. Unmatched junction bases numbered 12, after V lost 6 bases and J lost 10 bases. This CDR3 is built from 15 residues. Germline V gene lookup returns CDR1 MNHEY and CDR2 SMNVEV (reference sequence).

This sequence joins TRBV19 and TRBJ2-2, with D unclear. Trimming took off 6 bases at V and 4 bases at J, with 3 bases between the two ends. The V gene's germline CDR1 is LNHDA and CDR2 SQIVND (reference sequence). This CDR3 is built from 11 residues. The CDR3 here is CASRFTGELFF. In nucleotides, the CDR3 is TGTGCCAGTAGGTTCACCGGGGAGCTGTTTTTT. The whole variable domain, remainder taken from reference TRBV19 and TRBJ2-2, is DGGITQSPKYLFRKEGQNVTLSCEQNLNHDAMYWYRQDPGQGLRLIYYSQIVNDFQKGDIAEGYSVSREKKESFPLTVTSAQKNPTAFYLCASRFTGELFFGEGSRLTVL.

The V and J genes are TRBV5-4 and TRBJ2-7; 9 nucleotides align to TRBD1. V shed 4 bases, J shed 6 bases, and the junction held 5 bases outside the gene matches. The length of the CDR3 is 13 residues. Germline CDR1 is SGHNT and CDR2 is YYREEE (reference sequence). The chain's CDR3 is CASSPGQGGEQYF. As DNA, the CDR3 is TGTGCCAGCAGCCCGGGACAGGGAGGCGAGCAGTACTTC.

The chain is built from TRBV5-3 and TRBJ1-6, with D possibly being TRBD1 (6 bases). TRBV5-3 is assigned to the ORF class and has an uncertain function. Trimming removed 6 bases from V and 8 bases from J, with 24 bases in between. The CDR3 spans 17 residues. The CDR3 nucleotides are TGTGCCAGAAAAGGCCCCCCGGGGGCGGCTGGTGATTCACCCCTCCACTTT. Its protein is CARKGPPGAAGDSPLHF.

The CDR3 sequence: CATSDLGSGTDTQYF. The CDR3 bases are TGTGCCACCAGTGATTTAGGTAGCGGCACAGATACGCAGTATTTT. The chain combines TRBV24-1 with TRBJ2-3, with D possibly matching TRBD2 (5 bases). CDR1 KGHDR and CDR2 SFDVKD come from the germline V gene. The CDR3 is 15 residues long. V was pared by 1 base and J by 1 base, with 8 bases between.

This rearrangement joins TRBV5-1 to TRBJ2-5; 10 bases map to TRBD1. Germline V gene sequence: CDR1 SGHRS, CDR2 YFSETQ. The CDR3 length is 16 residues. V trimming: 5 bases; J trimming: 3 bases; junction bases outside the gene matches: 10. The CDR3 region is CASSYLMGTGEETQYF. The CDR3 nucleotides read TGCGCCAGCAGTTATTTAATGGGGACAGGGGAAGAGACCCAGTACTTC.